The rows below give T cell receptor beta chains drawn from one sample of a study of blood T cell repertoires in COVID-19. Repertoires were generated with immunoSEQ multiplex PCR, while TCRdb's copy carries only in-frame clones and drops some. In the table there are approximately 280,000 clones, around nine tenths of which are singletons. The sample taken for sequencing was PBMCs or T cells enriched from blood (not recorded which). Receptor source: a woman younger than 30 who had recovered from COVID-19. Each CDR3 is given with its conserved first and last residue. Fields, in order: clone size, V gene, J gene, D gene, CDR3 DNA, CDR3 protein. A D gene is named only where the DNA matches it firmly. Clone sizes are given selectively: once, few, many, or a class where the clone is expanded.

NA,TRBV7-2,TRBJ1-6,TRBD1,TGTGCCAGCAGCCAGACCGGGACAGAGAATTCACCCCTCCACTTT,CASSQTGTENSPLHF
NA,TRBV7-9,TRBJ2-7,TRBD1,TGTGCCAGCAGCTTTACGGACAGGGGGCTCGACGAGCAGTACTTC,CASSFTDRGLDEQYF
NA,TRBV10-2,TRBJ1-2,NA,TGCGCCAGCAGTGAGTCAGGACACTTTAACTATGGCTACACCTTC,CASSESGHFNYGYTF
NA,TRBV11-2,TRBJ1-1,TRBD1,TGTGCCAGCAGCCCGACCGGGACAGGGGGTAACACTGAAGCTTTCTTT,CASSPTGTGGNTEAFF
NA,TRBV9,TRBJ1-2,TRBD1,TGTGCCAGCAGGGGGGCAGGGACAGGACAAATCTATGGCTACACCTTC,CASRGAGTGQIYGYTF
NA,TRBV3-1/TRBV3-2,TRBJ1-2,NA,TGTGCCAGCAGCCAGTTAAGGAACCGGGAAGGGGGCTACACCTTC,CASSQLRNREGGYTF
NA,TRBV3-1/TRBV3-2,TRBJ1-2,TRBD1,TGTGCCAGCAGGAGCCGGGACAGGGGGCGAGGGTACTATGGCTACACCTTC,CASRSRDRGRGYYGYTF
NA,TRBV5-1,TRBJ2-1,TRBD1,TGCGCCAGCAGCCCAAGGGACAGGGCGAATGAGCAGTTCTTC,CASSPRDRANEQFF
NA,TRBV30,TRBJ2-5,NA,TGTGCCTGGGGGGGTCCTATCGGGGAAGTAGAGACCCAGTACTTC,CAWGGPIGEVETQYF
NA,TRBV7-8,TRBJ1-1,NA,TGTGCCAGCAGCTTAGAGCAGGGGCAGGTTGAAGCTTTCTTT,CASSLEQGQVEAFF
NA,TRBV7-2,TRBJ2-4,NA,TGTGCCAGCAGCTTAGTACGACAGCCTGCCAAAAACATTCAGTACTTC,CASSLVRQPAKNIQYF
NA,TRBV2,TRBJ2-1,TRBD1,TGTGCCAGCAGTACCGGGACAGGGCCCCCCTACAATGAGCAGTTCTTC,CASSTGTGPPYNEQFF
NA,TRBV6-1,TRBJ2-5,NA,TGTGCCAGCAGTGAAGGCGGCGGGTATTTGCAAGAGACCCAGTACTTC,CASSEGGGYLQETQYF
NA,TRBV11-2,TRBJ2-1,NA,TGTGCCAGCAGCTTAGCGGGAGACTACAATGAGCAGTTCTTC,CASSLAGDYNEQFF
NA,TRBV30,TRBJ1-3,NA,TGTGCCTGGACGAGGGTTACTGGAAACACCATATATTTT,CAWTRVTGNTIYF
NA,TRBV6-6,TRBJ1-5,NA,TGTGCCAGCAGTTACCTTGGACAGCCCAATCAGCCCCAGCATTTT,CASSYLGQPNQPQHF
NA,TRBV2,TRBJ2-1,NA,TGTGCCAGCAGTATACTAGCTCCCTCCTACAATGAGCAGTTCTTC,CASSILAPSYNEQFF
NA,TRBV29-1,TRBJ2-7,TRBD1,TGCAGCGTTCAGGTCGGGACAGGTGCCTACGAGCAGTACTTC,CSVQVGTGAYEQYF
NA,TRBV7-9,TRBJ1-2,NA,TGTGCCAGCAGCTTGGGTCAGGGTAACTATGGCTACACCTTC,CASSLGQGNYGYTF
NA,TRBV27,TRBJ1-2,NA,TGTGCCAGCAGTTTATTAGGGGCTGGGGGGGACTACACCTTC,CASSLLGAGGDYTF
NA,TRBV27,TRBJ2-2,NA,TGTGCCAGCACTCAAGGGACTGTCGCGAACACCGGGGAGCTGTTTTTT,CASTQGTVANTGELFF
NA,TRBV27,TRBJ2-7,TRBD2,TGTGCCACCGGCTACGGGAGGCATTACGAGCAGTACTTC,CATGYGRHYEQYF
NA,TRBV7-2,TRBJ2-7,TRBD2,TGTGCCAGCAGCACAGTAGCGGGAGTCGGTTTGGGGGAGCAGTACTTC,CASSTVAGVGLGEQYF
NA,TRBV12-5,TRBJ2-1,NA,TGTGCTAGTGGTTCCTTGTGGGGCGAGCAGTTCTTC,CASGSLWGEQFF
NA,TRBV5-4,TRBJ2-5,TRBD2,TGTGCCAGCAGCTTACCGGGAGGGCCGCCCCAAGAGACCCAGTACTTC,CASSLPGGPPQETQYF
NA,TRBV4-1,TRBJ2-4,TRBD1,TGCGCCAGCAGCCAAGTCGTAACAGGGGCCGGGAACATTCAGTACTTC,CASSQVVTGAGNIQYF
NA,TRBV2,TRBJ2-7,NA,TGTGCCAGCAGTTTAGACAGCTACGAGCAGTACTTC,CASSLDSYEQYF
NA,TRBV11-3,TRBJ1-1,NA,TGTGCCAGCAGCTTAGTTGGCACTACAGGCACTGAAGCTTTCTTT,CASSLVGTTGTEAFF
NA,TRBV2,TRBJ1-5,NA,TGTGCCAGCAGTGGAGATTCCGTGGGACATCCCCAGCATTTT,CASSGDSVGHPQHF
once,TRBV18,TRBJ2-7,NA,TGTGCCAGCTCGGACTTCAGTGATACCTACGAGCAGTACTTC,CASSDFSDTYEQYF
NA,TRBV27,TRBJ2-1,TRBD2,TGTGCCAGCACCTCCGGGACTAGCGGGAGGGCAACCTACAATGAGCAGTTCTTC,CASTSGTSGRATYNEQFF
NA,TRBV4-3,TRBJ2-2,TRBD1,TGCGCCAGCAGCCATACCGGGACAGGGCCCGGGGAGCTGTTTTTT,CASSHTGTGPGELFF
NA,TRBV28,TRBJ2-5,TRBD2,TGTGCCAGCAGTCCCGCCGGAACTTTAGCGGGAGGGCCCCAAGAGACCCAGTACTTC,CASSPAGTLAGGPQETQYF
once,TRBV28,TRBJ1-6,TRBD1,TGTGCCAGCAGTTCCGGGACAGGAAATTCACCCCTCCACTTT,CASSSGTGNSPLHF
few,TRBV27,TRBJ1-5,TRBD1,TGTGCCAGCAGACACTACGGGCCGGGACAGGGCGCGCTTAGCAATCAGCCCCAGCATTTT,CASRHYGPGQGALSNQPQHF
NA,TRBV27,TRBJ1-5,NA,TGTGCCAGCTCGTTCAGACGGGGCAATCAGCCCCAGCATTTT,CASSFRRGNQPQHF
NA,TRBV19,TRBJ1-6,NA,TGTGCCAGTAGCCCCAGGGTTGACGGTAATTCACCCCTCCACTTT,CASSPRVDGNSPLHF
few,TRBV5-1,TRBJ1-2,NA,TGCGCCAGCAGCTTCACAGAAGATTCCTATGGCTACACCTTC,CASSFTEDSYGYTF
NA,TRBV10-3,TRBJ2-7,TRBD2,TGTGCCATCAGCGAACTAGCGGGAGAGAAGGAATACGAGCAGTACTTC,CAISELAGEKEYEQYF
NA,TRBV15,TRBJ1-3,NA,TGTGCCACCAGCAGACAGGGGCAATCTGGAAACACCATATATTTT,CATSRQGQSGNTIYF
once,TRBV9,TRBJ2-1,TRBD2,TGTGCCAGCAGCCCACGGACTAGGTTCAATGAGCAGTTCTTC,CASSPRTRFNEQFF
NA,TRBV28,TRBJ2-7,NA,TGTGCCAGCAGTTTAAGCCTTGGGGCTCGGGAGCAGTACTTC,CASSLSLGAREQYF
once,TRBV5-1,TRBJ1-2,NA,TGCGCCAGCAGCTTGGGGACAGACTATGGCTACACCTTC,CASSLGTDYGYTF
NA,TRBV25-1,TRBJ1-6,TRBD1,TGTGCCAGCAGTGAATATTGGACAGGCAATTCACCCCTCCACTTT,CASSEYWTGNSPLHF
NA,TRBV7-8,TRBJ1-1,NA,TGTGCCAGCAGCTTAGCCCCGGAGACAGGAGGTGCTTTCTTT,CASSLAPETGGAFF
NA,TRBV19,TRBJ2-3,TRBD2,TGTGCCAGTACCTCTTTGTGGACTAGAACTAGCACAGATACGCAGTATTTT,CASTSLWTRTSTDTQYF
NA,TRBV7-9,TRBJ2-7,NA,TGTGCCAGCAGCTTAGTTTCGGAGCGGACCTACGAGCAGTACTTC,CASSLVSERTYEQYF
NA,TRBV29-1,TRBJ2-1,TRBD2,TGCACGGCGGGAGCTCTCTACAATGAGCAGTTCTTC,CTAGALYNEQFF
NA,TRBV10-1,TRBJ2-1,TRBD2,TGCGCCAGCAGCCCCGGGACTAGCGTATACAATGAGCAGTTCTTC,CASSPGTSVYNEQFF
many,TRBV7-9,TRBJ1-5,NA,TGTGCCAGCAGCTTACCAGGGGCTTGGCCCCAGCATTTT,CASSLPGAWPQHF
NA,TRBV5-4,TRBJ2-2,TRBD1,TGTGCCAGCAGCTTGGAAGGGGGCCTCACCGGGGAGCTGTTTTTT,CASSLEGGLTGELFF
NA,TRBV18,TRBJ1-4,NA,TGTGCCAGCTCACAACCGGGACACGGATCTAATGAAAAACTGTTTTTT,CASSQPGHGSNEKLFF
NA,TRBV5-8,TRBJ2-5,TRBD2,TGTGCCAGCAGCTTGGAAGTAGCGGGGGGGATTTCCCAAGAGACCCAGTACTTC,CASSLEVAGGISQETQYF
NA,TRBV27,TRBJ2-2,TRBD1,TGTGCCAGCAGTCGACAGGGAATAGGTACCGGGGAGCTGTTTTTT,CASSRQGIGTGELFF
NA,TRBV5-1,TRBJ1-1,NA,TGCGCCAGCAGCTTGGAGGTACAGGGGAACACTGAAGCTTTCTTT,CASSLEVQGNTEAFF
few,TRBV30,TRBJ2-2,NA,TGTGCCTGGAGTGTAGTAGTTGGGGGCGGTGGCGGGGAGCTGTTTTTT,CAWSVVVGGGGGELFF
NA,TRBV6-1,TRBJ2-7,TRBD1,TGTGCCAGCAGTGAAGCGGCGGGACAGGCGGGCTACGAGCAGTACTTC,CASSEAAGQAGYEQYF
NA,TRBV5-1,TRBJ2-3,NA,TGCGCCAGCACCGGGTCTGGCACAGATACGCAGTATTTT,CASTGSGTDTQYF
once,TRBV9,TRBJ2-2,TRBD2,TGTGCCAGCAGCCCTGTGGGGCGGGGGGTCACCGGGGAGCTGTTTTTT,CASSPVGRGVTGELFF